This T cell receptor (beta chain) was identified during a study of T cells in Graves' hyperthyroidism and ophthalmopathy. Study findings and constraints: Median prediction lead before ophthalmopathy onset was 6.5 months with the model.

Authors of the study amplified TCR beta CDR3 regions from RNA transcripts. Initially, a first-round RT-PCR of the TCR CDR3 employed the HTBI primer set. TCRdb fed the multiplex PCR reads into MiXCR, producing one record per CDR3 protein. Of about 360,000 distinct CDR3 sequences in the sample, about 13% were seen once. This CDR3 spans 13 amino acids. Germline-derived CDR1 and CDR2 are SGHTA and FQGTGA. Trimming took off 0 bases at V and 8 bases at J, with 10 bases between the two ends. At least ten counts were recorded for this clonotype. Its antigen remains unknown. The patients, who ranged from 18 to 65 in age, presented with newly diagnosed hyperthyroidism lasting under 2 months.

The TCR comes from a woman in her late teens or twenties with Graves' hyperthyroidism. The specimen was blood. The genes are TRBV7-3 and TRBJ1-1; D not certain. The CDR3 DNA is TGTGCCAGCAGCTTAACGTGGGGAGCCGAAGCTTTCTTT. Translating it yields CASSLTWGAEAFF.